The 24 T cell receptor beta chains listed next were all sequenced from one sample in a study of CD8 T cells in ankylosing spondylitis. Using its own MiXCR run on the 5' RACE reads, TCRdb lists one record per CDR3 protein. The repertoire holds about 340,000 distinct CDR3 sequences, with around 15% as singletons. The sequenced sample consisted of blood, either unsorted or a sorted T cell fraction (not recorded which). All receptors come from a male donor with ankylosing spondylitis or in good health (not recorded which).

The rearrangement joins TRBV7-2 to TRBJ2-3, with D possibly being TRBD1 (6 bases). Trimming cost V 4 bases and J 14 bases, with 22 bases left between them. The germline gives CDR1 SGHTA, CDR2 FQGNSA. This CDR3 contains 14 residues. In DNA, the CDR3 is TGTGCCAGCAGCTCGCCGGTGGGGGCTCGGGCTAGGTATTTT. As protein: CASSSPVGARARYF.

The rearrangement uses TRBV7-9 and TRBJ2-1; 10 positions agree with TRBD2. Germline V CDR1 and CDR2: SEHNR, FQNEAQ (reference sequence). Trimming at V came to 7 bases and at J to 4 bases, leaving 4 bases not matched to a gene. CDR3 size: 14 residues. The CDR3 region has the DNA TGTGCCAGCATTCTAGCGGGGGATTACAATGAGCAGTTCTTC. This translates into CASILAGDYNEQFF.

This CDR3 reads CASSPALDAQYF. CDR3 coding DNA: TGTGCCAGCTCCCCCGCCCTCGATGCGCAGTATTTT. The rearrangement uses TRBV6-5 and TRBJ2-3; D call uncertain. Trimming shortened V by 8 bases and J by 10 bases, and 16 bases separated the two germline ends. The CDR3 consists of 12 residues. The germline V gene encodes CDR1 MNHEY and CDR2 SVGAGI.

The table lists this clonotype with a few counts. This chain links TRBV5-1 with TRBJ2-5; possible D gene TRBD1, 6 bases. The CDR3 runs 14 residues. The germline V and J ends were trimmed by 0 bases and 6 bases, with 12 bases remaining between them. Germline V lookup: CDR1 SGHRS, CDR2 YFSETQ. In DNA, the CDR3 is TGCGCCAGCAGCTTGGGGTCAGGGGCCAAGACCCAGTACTTC. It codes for CASSLGSGAKTQYF.

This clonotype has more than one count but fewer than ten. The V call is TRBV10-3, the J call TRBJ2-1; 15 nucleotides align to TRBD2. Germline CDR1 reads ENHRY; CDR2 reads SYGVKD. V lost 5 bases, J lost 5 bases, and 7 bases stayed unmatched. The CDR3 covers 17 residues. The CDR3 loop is CAISWGLAGGKDNEQFF. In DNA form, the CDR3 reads TGTGCCATCAGTTGGGGACTAGCGGGAGGAAAGGACAATGAGCAGTTCTTC.

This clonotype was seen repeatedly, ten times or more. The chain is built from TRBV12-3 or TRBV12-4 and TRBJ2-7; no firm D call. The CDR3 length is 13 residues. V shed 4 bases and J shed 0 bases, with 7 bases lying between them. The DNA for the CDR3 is TGTGCCAGCAGTTCGGACGTCTCCTACGAGCAGTACTTC. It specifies CASSSDVSYEQYF.

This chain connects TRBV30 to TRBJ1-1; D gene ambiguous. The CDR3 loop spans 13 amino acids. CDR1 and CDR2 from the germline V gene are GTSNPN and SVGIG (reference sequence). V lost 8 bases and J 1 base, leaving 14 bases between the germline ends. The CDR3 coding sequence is TGTGCCGCCCGGAGTCACCCGAACACTGAAGCTTTCTTT. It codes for CAARSHPNTEAFF. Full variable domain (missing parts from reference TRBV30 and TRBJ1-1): SQTIHQWPATLVQPVGSPLSLECTVEGTSNPNLYWYRQAAGRGLQLLFYSVGIGQISSEVPQNLSASRPQDRQFILSSKKLLLSDSGFYLCAARSHPNTEAFFGQGTRLTVV.

CDR3 in amino acids: CSAQSGEETQYF. DNA of the CDR3: TGCAGCGCCCAGAGCGGGGAAGAGACCCAGTACTTC. The chain carries TRBV29-1 and TRBJ2-5; 7 bases agree with TRBD2. The CDR3 contains 12 residues. Germline V gene sequence: CDR1 SQVTM, CDR2 ANQGSEA. Germline trimming cut 7 bases from V and 3 bases from J; bases unmatched to any gene: 5.

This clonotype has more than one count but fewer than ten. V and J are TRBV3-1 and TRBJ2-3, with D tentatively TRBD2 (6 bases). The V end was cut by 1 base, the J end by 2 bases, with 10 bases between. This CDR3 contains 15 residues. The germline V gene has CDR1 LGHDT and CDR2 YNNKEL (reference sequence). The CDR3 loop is CASSQGGGATDTQYF. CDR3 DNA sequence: TGTGCCAGCAGCCAAGGGGGCGGGGCCACAGATACGCAGTATTTT.

The CDR3: CASSFRTEGTEAFF. CDR3 bases: TGTGCCAGCAGTTTTCGGACGGAGGGGACTGAAGCTTTCTTT. The rearrangement uses TRBV27 and TRBJ1-1; tentatively, D is TRBD1 (5 bases). CDR3 size: 14 residues. Germline V gives CDR1 MNHEY, CDR2 SMNVEV (reference sequence). V was trimmed by 3 bases and J by 5 bases, leaving 13 bases between them.

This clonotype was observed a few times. CDR3: CASRETGRGTEAFF. CDR3 sequence (DNA): TGTGCCAGCAGAGAGACAGGGAGAGGCACTGAAGCTTTCTTT. V gene TRBV6-1 combines with J gene TRBJ1-1; TRBD1 aligns across 7 bases. The CDR3 runs to 14 residues. Trimming cost V 6 bases and J 4 bases; bases outside gene matches: 8. Germline V gene data show CDR1 as MNHNS and CDR2 as SASEGT.

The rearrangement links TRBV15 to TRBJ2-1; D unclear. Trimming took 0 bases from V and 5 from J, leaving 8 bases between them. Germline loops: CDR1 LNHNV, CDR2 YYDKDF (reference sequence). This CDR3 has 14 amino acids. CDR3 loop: CATSRDTDHNEQFF. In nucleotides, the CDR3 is TGTGCCACCAGCAGAGACACCGACCACAATGAGCAGTTCTTC.

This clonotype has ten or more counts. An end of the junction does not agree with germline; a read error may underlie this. This CDR3 is CSASPPGLRLF. In DNA, the CDR3 is TGCAGTGCTAGTCCCCCCGGACTACGGCTCTTC. The rearrangement joins TRBV20-1 to TRBJ2-1; possible D gene TRBD2, 6 bases. The CDR3 totals 11 residues. CDR1 is DFQATT and CDR2 is SNEGSKA in the germline V gene (reference sequence).

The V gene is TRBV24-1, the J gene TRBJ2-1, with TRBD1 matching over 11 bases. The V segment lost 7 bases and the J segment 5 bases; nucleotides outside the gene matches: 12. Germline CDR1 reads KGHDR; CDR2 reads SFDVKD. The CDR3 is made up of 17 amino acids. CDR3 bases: TGTGCCACCAGCGGACAGGGGGCCGTCGGCAAAGACAATGAGCAGTTCTTC. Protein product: CATSGQGAVGKDNEQFF.

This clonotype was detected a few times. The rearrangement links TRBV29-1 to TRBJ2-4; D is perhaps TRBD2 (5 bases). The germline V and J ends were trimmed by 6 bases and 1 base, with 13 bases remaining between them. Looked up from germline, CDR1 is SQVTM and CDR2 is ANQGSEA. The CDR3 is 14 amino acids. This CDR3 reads CSVRSPGAKNIQYF. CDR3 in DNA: TGCAGCGTCCGCTCCCCGGGGGCCAAAAACATTCAGTACTTC.

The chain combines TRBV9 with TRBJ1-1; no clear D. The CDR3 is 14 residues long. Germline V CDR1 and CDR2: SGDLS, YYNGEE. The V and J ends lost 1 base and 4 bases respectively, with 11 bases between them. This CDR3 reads CASSVIPPGTEAFF. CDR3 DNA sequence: TGTGCCAGCAGCGTAATACCCCCGGGCACTGAAGCTTTCTTT.

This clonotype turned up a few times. The CDR3 sequence is CSARSEGDYSNQPQHF. CDR3 nucleotide sequence: TGCAGTGCTAGATCCGAAGGGGATTATAGCAATCAGCCCCAGCATTTT. The chain joins TRBV20-1 to TRBJ1-5; maybe TRBD1 (5 bases). Between the trimmed V and J ends, which lost 2 bases and 0 bases, there was a span of 14 bases. The CDR3 length is 16 residues. Germline loops: CDR1 DFQATT, CDR2 SNEGSKA (reference sequence).

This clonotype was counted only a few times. The CDR3 here is CASSWAGSTEAFF. CDR3 in DNA: TGTGCCAGCAGTTGGGCGGGGTCCACTGAAGCTTTCTTT. The chain combines TRBV6-6 with TRBJ1-1, with D uncertain. The CDR3 is made up of 13 amino acids. V was clipped by 4 bases and J by 4 bases, with 10 bases between them. Looked up from germline, CDR1 is MNHNY and CDR2 is SVGAGI (reference sequence).

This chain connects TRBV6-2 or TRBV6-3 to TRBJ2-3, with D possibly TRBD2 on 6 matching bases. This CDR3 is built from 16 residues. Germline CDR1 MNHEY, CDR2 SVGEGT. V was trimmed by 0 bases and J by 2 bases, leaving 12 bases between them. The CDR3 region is CASSYSGREDTDTQYF. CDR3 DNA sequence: TGTGCCAGCAGTTACTCGGGCAGGGAGGACACAGATACGCAGTATTTT.

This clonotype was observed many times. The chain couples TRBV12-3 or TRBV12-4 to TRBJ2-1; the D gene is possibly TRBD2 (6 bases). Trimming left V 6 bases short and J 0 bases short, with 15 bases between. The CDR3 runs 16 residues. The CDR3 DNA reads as TGTGCCAGCAGCACCTTCGGGGGAAGCTCCTACAATGAGCAGTTCTTC. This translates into CASSTFGGSSYNEQFF.

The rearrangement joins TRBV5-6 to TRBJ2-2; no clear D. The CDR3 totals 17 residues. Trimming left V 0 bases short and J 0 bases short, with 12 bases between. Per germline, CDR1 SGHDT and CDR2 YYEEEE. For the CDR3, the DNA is TGTGCCAGCAGCTTGGTCGGCTCCCCCGCGAACACCGGGGAGCTGTTTTTT. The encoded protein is CASSLVGSPANTGELFF.

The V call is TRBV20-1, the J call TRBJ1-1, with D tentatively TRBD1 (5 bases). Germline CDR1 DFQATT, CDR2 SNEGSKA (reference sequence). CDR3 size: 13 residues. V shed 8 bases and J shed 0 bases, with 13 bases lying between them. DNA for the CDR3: TGCAGTCTTCCTCTGGGGGTGAACACTGAAGCTTTCTTT. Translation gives CSLPLGVNTEAFF.

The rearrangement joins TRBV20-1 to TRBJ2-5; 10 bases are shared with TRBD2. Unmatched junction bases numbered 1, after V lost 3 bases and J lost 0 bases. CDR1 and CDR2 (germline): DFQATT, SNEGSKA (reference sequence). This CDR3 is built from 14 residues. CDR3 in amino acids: CSARGLAYQETQYF. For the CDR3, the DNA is TGCAGTGCTAGGGGACTAGCGTACCAAGAGACCCAGTACTTC.

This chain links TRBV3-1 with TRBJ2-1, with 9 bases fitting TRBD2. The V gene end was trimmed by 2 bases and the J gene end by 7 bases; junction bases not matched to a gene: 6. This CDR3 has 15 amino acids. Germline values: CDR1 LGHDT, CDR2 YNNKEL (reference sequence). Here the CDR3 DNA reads TGTGCCAGCAGCCAAACTAGCGGGCGGCGTAATGAGCAGTTCTTC. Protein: CASSQTSGRRNEQFF.